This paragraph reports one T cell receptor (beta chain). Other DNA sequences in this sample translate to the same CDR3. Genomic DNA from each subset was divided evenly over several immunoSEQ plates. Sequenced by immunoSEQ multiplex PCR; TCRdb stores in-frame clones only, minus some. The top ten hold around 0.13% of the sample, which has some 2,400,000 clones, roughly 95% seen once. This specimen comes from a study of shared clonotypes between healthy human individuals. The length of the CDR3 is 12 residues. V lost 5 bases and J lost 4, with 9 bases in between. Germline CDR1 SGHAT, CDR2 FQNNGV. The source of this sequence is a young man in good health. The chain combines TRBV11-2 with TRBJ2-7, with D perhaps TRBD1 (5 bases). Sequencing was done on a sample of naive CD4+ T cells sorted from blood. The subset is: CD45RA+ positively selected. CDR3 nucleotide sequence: TGTGCCAGCAGCCGCGACAGTTACGAGCAGTACTTC. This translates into CASSRDSYEQYF.